These 2 T cell receptor beta chains were all obtained from the same sample, sequenced in a study of blood T cell repertoires in COVID-19. The method was immunoSEQ multiplex PCR; TCRdb's version includes in-frame clones alone and lacks a portion of them. Of tens of thousands of clones detected, over 75% appear once; the ten largest clones hold around 9.4%. The sample comprised peripheral blood. The origin of the receptors is a human donor in a cohort sampled during active COVID-19.

The chain is built from TRBV3-1 (or the pseudogene TRBV3-2) and TRBJ2-7; 12 nucleotides align to TRBD2. V lost 1 base, J lost 1 base, and 8 bases stayed unmatched. Germline-derived CDR1 and CDR2 are LGHDT and YNNKEL (reference sequence). The CDR3 is made up of 18 amino acids. The CDR3 DNA follows: TGTGCCAGCAGCCAAGGCCCTATACTAGCGGGGGGATCCTACGAGCAGTACTTC. It translates to CASSQGPILAGGSYEQYF.

The J gene is TRBJ2-5, the V gene TRBV7-8; D is ambiguous. The germline V gene has CDR1 SGHVS and CDR2 FQNEAQ. The CDR3 length is 17 residues. Trimming took 2 bases from V and 5 from J, leaving 21 bases between them. CDR3 DNA sequence: TGTGCCAGCAGCTTACACCTTTACACGGAGCGAAGGGAGACCCAGTACTTC. Residues: CASSLHLYTERRETQYF.